This T cell receptor (beta chain) was captured in a study of CD8 T cells in ankylosing spondylitis. Study conclusions and caveats: In peripheral blood, disease-linked CD8+ clones occurred at relatively low frequencies. Earlier literature documents some of the motif variants in reactive arthritis synovial fluid and blood. There was a TCR beta motif, made of several highly homologous variants, that appeared characteristic of ankylosing spondylitis blood. Clones linked to disease were reported to show significant enrichment in matched ankylosing spondylitis synovial fluid.

In its sample, this clonotype was seen many times. Its antigen is not known. Germline CDR1 and CDR2: SGHTA and FQGNSA. Deletions cut 0 bases from V and 4 bases from J, with 15 bases between. The CDR3 is made up of 16 amino acids. Molecular-barcoded quantitative 5'-RACE produced these TCR beta libraries. Each CDR3 protein is one row after TCRdb ran MiXCR on the 5' RACE reads. Of 450,000 to 550,000 distinct CDR3 sequences in the sample, approximately 5.3% are singletons; the top ten hold around 3.6%. This receptor was obtained from a male donor with ankylosing spondylitis. Sequenced: blood, either unsorted or a sorted T cell fraction (not recorded which). The rearrangement links TRBV7-2 to TRBJ1-1; D may be TRBD1 (5 bases). The CDR3: CASSLAFYQGSTEAFF. The DNA of the CDR3 is TGTGCCAGCAGCTTAGCCTTTTATCAGGGTAGCACTGAAGCTTTCTTT.